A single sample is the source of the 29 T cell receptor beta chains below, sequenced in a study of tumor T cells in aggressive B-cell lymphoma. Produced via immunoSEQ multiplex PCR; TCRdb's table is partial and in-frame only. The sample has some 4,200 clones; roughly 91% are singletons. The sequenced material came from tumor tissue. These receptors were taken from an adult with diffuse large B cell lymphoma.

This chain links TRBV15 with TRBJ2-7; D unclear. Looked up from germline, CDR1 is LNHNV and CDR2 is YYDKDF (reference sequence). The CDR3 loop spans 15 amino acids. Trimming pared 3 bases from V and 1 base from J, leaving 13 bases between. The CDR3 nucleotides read TGTGCCACCAGCAGGGGCTTAAATCCTTCCTACGAGCAGTACTTC. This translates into CATSRGLNPSYEQYF.

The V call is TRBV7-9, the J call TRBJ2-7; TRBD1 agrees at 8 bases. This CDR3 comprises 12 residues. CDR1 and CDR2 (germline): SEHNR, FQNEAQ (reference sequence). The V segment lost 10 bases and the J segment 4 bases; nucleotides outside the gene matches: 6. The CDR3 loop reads CAIGTGVYEQYF. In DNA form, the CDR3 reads TGTGCCATTGGGACAGGAGTTTACGAGCAGTACTTC. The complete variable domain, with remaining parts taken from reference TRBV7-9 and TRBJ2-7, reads DTGVSQNPRHKITKRGQNVTFRCDPISEHNRLYWYRQTLGQGPEFLTYFQNEAQLEKSRLLSDRFSAERPKGSFSTLEIQRTEQGDSAMYLCAIGTGVYEQYFGPGTRLTVT.

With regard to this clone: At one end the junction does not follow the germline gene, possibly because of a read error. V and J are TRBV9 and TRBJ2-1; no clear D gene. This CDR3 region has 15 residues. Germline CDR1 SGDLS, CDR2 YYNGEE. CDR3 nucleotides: TGTGCCAGCAGCGTAGCCAGCGTTCCCCACAATAAGCAGTTCTTC. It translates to CASSVASVPHNKQFF.

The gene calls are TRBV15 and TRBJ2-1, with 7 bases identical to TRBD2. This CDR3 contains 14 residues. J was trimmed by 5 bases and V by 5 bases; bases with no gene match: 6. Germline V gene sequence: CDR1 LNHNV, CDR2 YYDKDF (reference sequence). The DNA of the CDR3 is TGTGCCACCAGCGGCCCAGCGGGAAACAATGAGCAGTTCTTC. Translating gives CATSGPAGNNEQFF.

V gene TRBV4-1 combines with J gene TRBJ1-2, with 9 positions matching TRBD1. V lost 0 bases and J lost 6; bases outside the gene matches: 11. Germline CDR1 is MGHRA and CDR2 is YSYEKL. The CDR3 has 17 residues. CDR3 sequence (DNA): TGCGCCAGCAGCCAAGATAGGACAGGGGCTCGACTGGATGGCTACACCTTC. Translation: CASSQDRTGARLDGYTF.

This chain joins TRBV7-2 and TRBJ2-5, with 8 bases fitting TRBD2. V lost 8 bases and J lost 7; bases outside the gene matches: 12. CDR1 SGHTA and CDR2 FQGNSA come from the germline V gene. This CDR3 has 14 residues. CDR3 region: CASRSGNSFGTQYF. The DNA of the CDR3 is TGTGCCAGCCGTAGCGGGAACAGCTTCGGGACCCAGTACTTC.

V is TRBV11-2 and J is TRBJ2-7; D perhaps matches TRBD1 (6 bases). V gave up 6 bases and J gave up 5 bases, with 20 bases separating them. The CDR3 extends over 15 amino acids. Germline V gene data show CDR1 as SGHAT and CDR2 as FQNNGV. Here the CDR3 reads CASRVQGHGLDEQYF. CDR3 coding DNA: TGTGCCAGCAGGGTACAGGGACACGGCCTAGACGAGCAGTACTTC.

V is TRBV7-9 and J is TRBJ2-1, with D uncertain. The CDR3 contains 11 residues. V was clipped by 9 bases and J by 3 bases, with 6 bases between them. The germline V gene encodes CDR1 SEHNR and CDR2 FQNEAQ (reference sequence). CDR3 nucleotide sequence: TGTGCCAGAGGAGACTACAATGAGCAGTTCTTC. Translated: CARGDYNEQFF.

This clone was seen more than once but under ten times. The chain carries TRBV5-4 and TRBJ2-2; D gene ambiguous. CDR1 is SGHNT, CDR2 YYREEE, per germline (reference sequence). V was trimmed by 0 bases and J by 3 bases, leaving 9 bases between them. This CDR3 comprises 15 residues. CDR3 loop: CASSLGLYDTGELFF. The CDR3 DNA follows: TGTGCCAGCAGCTTGGGGCTTTACGACACCGGGGAGCTGTTTTTT.

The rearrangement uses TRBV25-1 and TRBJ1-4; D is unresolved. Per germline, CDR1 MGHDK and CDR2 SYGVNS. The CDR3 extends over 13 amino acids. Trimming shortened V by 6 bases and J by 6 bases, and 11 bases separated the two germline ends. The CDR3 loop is CASSPGSDEKLFF. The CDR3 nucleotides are TGTGCCAGCAGCCCGGGGTCGGATGAAAAACTGTTTTTT.

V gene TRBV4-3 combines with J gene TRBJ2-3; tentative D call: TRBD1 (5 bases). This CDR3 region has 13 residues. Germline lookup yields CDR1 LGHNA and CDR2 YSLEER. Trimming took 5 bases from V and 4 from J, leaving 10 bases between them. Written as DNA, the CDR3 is TGCGCCAGCAGCGCTGTAGGGGCAGATACGCAGTATTTT. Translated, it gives CASSAVGADTQYF.

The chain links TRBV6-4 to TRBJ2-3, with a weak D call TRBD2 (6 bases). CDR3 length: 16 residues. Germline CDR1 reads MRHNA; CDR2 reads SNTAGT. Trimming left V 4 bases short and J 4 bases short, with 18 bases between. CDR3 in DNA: TGTGCCAGCAGTGTGAGGGAGGCGGCTGGGGCAGATACGCAGTATTTT. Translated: CASSVREAAGADTQYF.

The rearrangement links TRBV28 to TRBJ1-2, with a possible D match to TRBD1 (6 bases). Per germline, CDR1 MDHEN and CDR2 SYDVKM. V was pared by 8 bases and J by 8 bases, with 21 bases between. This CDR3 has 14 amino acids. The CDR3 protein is CASVSHRVLRGYTF. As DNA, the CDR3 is TGTGCCAGCGTTTCCCACAGGGTCTTGAGGGGCTACACCTTC.

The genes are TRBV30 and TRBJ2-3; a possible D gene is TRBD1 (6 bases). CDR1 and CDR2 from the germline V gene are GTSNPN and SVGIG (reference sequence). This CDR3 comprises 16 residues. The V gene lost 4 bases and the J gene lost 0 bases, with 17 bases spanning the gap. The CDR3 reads CAWKRGPGHSTDTQYF. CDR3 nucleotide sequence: TGTGCCTGGAAAAGGGGACCGGGACATAGCACAGATACGCAGTATTTT.

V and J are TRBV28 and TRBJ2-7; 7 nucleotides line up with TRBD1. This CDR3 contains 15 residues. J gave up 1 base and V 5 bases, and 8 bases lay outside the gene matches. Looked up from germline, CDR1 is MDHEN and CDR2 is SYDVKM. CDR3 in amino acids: CASSPGRGISYEQYF. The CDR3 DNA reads TGTGCCAGCAGTCCCGGCAGGGGGATTTCCTACGAGCAGTACTTC.

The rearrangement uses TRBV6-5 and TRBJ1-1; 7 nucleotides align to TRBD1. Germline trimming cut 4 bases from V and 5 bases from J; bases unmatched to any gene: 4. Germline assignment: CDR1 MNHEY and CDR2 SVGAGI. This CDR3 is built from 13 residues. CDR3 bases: TGTGCCAGCAGTTTTGAGGGGGCGACTGAAGCTTTCTTT. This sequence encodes CASSFEGATEAFF.

CDR3 sequence: CASSLLGRGGGETQYF. The CDR3 DNA reads TGTGCCAGCAGCTTATTGGGGCGGGGGGGTGGAGAGACCCAGTACTTC. The rearrangement links TRBV11-2 to TRBJ2-5, with 9 bases aligning to TRBD2. The V segment lost 2 bases and the J segment 4 bases; nucleotides outside the gene matches: 8. Germline lookup yields CDR1 SGHAT and CDR2 FQNNGV. CDR3 size: 16 residues.

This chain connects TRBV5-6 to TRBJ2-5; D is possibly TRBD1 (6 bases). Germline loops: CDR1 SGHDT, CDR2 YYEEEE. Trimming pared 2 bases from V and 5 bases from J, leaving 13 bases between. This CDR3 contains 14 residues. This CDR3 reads CASSFGGGWETQYF. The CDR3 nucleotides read TGTGCCAGCAGCTTCGGTGGGGGCTGGGAGACCCAGTACTTC.

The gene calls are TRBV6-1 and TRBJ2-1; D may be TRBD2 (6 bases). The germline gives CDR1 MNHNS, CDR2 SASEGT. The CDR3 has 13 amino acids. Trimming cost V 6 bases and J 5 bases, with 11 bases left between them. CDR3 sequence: CASREGLNNEQFF. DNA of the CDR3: TGTGCCAGCAGGGAGGGACTCAACAATGAGCAGTTCTTC.

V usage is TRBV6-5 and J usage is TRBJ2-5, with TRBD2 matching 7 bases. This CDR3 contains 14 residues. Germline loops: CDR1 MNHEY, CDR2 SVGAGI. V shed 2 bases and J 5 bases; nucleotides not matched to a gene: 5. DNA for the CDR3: TGTGCCAGCAGTTACCGGGAGGAACAGGAGACCCAGTACTTC. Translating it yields CASSYREEQETQYF.

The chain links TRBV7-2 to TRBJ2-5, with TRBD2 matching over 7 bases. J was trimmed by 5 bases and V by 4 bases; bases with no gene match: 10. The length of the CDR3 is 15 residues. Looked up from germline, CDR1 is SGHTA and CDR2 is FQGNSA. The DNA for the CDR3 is TGTGCCAGCAGCTCCCTGGCGGGAGTCTTCGAGACCCAGTACTTC. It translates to CASSSLAGVFETQYF.

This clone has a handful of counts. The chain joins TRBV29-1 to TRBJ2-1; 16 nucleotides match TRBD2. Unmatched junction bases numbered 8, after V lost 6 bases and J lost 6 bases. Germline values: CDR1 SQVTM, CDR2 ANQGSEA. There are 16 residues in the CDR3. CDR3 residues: CSVAGLAGGLANEQFF. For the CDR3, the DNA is TGCAGCGTAGCGGGACTAGCGGGAGGGTTAGCCAATGAGCAGTTCTTC.

CDR3 region: CASRKREVGTGELFF. CDR3 nucleotide sequence: TGTGCCAGCAGAAAGCGGGAGGTGGGCACCGGGGAGCTGTTTTTT. This sequence joins TRBV7-8 and TRBJ2-2; 9 nucleotides agree with TRBD2. Trimming cost V 6 bases and J 4 bases; bases outside gene matches: 6. Germline CDR1 reads SGHVS; CDR2 reads FQNEAQ. This CDR3 has 15 amino acids. Supplemented by reference TRBV7-8 and TRBJ2-2, the full variable domain reads GAGVSQSPRYKVAKRGQDVALRCDPISGHVSLFWYQQALGQGPEFLTYFQNEAQLDKSGLPSDRFFAERPEGSVSTLKIQRTQQEDSAVYLCASRKREVGTGELFFGEGSRLTVL.

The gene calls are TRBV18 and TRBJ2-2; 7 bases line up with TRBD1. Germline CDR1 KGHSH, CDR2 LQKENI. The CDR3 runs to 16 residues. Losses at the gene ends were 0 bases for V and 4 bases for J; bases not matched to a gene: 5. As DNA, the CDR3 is TGTGCCAGCTCACCACCTCCACAGGGGAGCACCGGGGAGCTGTTTTTT. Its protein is CASSPPPQGSTGELFF.

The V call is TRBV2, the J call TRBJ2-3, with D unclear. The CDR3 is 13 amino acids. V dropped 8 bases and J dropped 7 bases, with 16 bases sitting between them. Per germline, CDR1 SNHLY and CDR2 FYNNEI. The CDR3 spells CASDLEPGNTQYF. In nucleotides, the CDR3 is TGTGCCAGCGATCTGGAGCCCGGTAATACGCAGTATTTT.

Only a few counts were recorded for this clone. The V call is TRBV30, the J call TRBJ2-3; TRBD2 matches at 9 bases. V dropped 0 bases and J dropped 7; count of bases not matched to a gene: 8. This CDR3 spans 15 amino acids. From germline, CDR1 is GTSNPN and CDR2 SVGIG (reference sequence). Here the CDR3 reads CAWSVTAGGRNTQYF. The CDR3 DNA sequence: TGTGCCTGGAGTGTTACAGCGGGAGGAAGAAATACGCAGTATTTT.

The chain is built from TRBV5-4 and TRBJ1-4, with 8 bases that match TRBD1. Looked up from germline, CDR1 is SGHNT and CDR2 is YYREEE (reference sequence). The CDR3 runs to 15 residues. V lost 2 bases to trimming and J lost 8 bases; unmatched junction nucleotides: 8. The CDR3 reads CASSLSRGRPEKLFF. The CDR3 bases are TGTGCCAGCAGCTTAAGCAGGGGGCGCCCCGAAAAACTGTTTTTT. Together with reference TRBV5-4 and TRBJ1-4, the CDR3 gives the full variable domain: ETGVTQSPTHLIKTRGQQVTLRCSSQSGHNTVSWYQQALGQGPQFIFQYYREEENGRGNFPPRFSGLQFPNYSSELNVNALELDDSALYLCASSLSRGRPEKLFFGSGTQLSVL.

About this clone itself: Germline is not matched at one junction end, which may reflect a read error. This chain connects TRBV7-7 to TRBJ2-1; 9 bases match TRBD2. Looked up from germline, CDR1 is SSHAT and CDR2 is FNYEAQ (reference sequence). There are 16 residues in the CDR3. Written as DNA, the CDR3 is TGTGCTAGCAGCCCCCCCGGGGTAGCGGGAGTTAGTGAGCAGTTCTTC. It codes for CASSPPGVAGVSEQFF.

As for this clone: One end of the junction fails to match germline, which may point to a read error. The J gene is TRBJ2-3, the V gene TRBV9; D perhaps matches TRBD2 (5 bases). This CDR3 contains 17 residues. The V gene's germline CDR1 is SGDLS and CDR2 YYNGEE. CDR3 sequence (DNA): TGTGCCAACAGCGTGGGTAGCTGGGAGTATAGCACAGATACGCAGTATTTT. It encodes CANSVGSWEYSTDTQYF. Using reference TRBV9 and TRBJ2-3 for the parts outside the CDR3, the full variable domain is DSGVTQTPKHLITATGQRVTLRCSPRSGDLSVYWYQQSLDQGLQFLIQYYNGEERAKGNILERFSAQQFPDLHSELNLSSLELGDSALYFCANSVGSWEYSTDTQYFGPGTRLTVL.